One sample yielded the 3 T cell receptor beta chains listed below, sequenced in a study of spatial heterogeneity in lung cancer. Time point denoted: sample taken at primary tumor resection. Whole RNA came from tumor, nontumor lung or frozen PBMC and was sequenced without being sorted. MiXCR, applied by TCRdb to the 5' RACE reads, yields one record per CDR3 protein. Here the sample spans about 90,000 distinct CDR3 sequences, 7% to 9% being singletons. The input for sequencing was PBMCs, taken at surgery. All receptors come from a male donor with early-stage non-small cell lung cancer.

In this sample, this clonotype turned up a few times. The rearrangement uses TRBV29-1 and TRBJ2-3; no reliable D call. CDR3 size: 15 residues. Germline V gene sequence: CDR1 SQVTM, CDR2 ANQGSEA. V was cut by 6 bases and J by 0 bases, with 16 bases left in between. CDR3 residues: CSVTGSTGSTDTQYF. The CDR3 region has the DNA TGCAGCGTAACCGGCTCAACCGGTAGCACAGATACGCAGTATTTT.

The chain couples TRBV20-1 to TRBJ2-5, with 9 bases fitting TRBD2. The J segment lost 2 bases and the V segment lost 6 bases, leaving 7 bases of the junction unmatched. Per the germline V gene, CDR1 is DFQATT and CDR2 is SNEGSKA (reference sequence). CDR3 length equals 14 residues. This chain's CDR3 is CSAELAGLQETQYF. In DNA form, the CDR3 reads TGCAGTGCCGAACTAGCGGGTTTACAAGAGACCCAGTACTTC.

The table lists this clonotype with a few counts. The chain uses TRBV12-5 and TRBJ2-3; D is possibly TRBD2 (5 bases). Germline V gives CDR1 LGHNT, CDR2 FRNRAP. V was cut by 0 bases and J by 6 bases, with 13 bases left in between. The CDR3 extends over 15 amino acids. CDR3 DNA: TGTGCTAGTGGTTTGGTGGGGAGTTCTGGGGATACGCAGTATTTT. Residues: CASGLVGSSGDTQYF.